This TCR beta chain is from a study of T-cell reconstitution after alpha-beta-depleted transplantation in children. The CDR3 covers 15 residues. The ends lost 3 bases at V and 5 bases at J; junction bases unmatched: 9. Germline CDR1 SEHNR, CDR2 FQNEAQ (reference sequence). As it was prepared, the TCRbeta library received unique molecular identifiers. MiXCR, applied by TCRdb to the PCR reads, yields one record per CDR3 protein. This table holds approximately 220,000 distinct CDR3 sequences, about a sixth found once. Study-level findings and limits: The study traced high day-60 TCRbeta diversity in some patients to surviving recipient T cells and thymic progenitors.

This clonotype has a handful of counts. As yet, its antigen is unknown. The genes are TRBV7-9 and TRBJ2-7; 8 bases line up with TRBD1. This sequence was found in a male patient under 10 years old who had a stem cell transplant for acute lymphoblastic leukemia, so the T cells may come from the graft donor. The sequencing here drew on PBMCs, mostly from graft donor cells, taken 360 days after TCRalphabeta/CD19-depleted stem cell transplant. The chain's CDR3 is CASSLAGQGRNEQYF. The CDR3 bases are TGTGCCAGCAGCTTGGCCGGACAGGGAAGAAACGAGCAGTACTTC.